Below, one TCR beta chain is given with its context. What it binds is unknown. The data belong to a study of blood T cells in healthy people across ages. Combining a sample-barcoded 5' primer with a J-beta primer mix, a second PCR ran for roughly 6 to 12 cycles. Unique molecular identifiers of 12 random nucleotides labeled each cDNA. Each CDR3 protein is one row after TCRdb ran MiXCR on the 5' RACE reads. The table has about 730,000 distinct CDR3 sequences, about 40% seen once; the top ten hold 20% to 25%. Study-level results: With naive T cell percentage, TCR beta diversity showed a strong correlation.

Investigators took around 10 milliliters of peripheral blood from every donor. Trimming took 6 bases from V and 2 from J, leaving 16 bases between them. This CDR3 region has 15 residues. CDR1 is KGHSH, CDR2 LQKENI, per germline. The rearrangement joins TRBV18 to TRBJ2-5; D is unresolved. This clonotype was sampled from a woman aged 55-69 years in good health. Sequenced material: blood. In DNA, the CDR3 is TGTGCCAGCTCTCCCGGCAGCAGTCCACAAGAGACCCAGTACTTC. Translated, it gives CASSPGSSPQETQYF. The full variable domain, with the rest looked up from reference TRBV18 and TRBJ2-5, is NAGVMQNPRHLVRRRGQEARLRCSPMKGHSHVYWYRQLPEEGLKFMVYLQKENIIDESGMPKERFSAEFPKEGPSILRIQQVVRGDSAAYFCASSPGSSPQETQYFGPGTRLLVL.